This T cell receptor beta chain was captured in a study of beta chain features in type 1 diabetes. Whole-study context: In all, approximately 110 million sorted cells from all samples were analyzed. Study findings and constraints: For Type 1 diabetes patients, all four CD4+ subsets carried TCRB CDR3s that were moderately but significantly shorter. Reduced insertions and increased deletions marked VDJ junctions in type 1 diabetes patients.

Post-sort purity exceeded 95% for all sorted populations. A note on this clone: What it recognizes is unknown.

Investigators reverse transcribed all isolated RNA, so they sequenced expressed TCRB transcripts. Repertoires were generated with immunoSEQ multiplex PCR, while TCRdb's copy carries only in-frame clones and drops some. Here the sample spans 600,000 or so clones, around 12% being singletons. The TCR comes from a man aged 25 to 40 with type 1 diabetes. Sequencing was done on a sample of naive CD4+ T cells from blood.

The CDR3: CASSFSGSPLHF. The CDR3 DNA is TGTGCCAGCAGTTTTTCTGGTTCACCCCTCCACTTT. The rearrangement joins TRBV27 to TRBJ1-6; D call uncertain. The V and J ends lost 3 bases and 9 bases respectively, with 6 bases between them. Germline V gene data show CDR1 as MNHEY and CDR2 as SMNVEV (reference sequence). There are 12 residues in the CDR3.